One sample yielded the 2 T cell receptor beta chains listed below, sequenced in a study of long-term antiretroviral therapy in people with HIV. Investigators performed immunoSEQ version v3.0 at survey level. Measured with immunoSEQ multiplex PCR; TCRdb has only the in-frame clones, and not every one. The sample has approximately 20,000 clones, roughly 85% seen once. The sample in question was unsorted PBMCs, obtained 4.1 years after starting antiretroviral therapy. These receptor sequences come from a woman in her forties with HIV.

The chain recombines TRBV2 with TRBJ2-3; D might be TRBD2 (5 bases). Germline CDR1 and CDR2: SNHLY and FYNNEI. Trimming shortened V by 8 bases and J by 1 base, and 19 bases separated the two germline ends. This CDR3 is 16 amino acids long. As DNA, the CDR3 is TGTGCCAGCGGATGGCCCAGCGGAATAGGCACAGATACGCAGTATTTT. Amino acid sequence: CASGWPSGIGTDTQYF.

This clone came up once. The chain is built from TRBV4-2 and TRBJ2-7; the match to TRBD1 covers 9 bases. Germline CDR1 and CDR2: LGHNA and YNFKEQ. The CDR3 totals 17 residues. The J segment lost 4 bases and the V segment lost 1 base, leaving 11 bases of the junction unmatched. CDR3 DNA sequence: TGTGCCAGCAGCCAAGGTTTTAGTGGGACAGGGTTGTACGAGCAGTACTTC. Amino acid sequence: CASSQGFSGTGLYEQYF.